This TCR beta chain was obtained from a study of cytomegalovirus exposure and HLA in healthy donors. Study-level findings and limits: A further, later analysis showed that HLA-associated TCR beta chains (compared with equally common others) were more clonally expanded. Most subjects' HLA-A and HLA-B alleles were reportedly predicted from TCR beta sequences. With high specificity and sensitivity, the classifier reportedly diagnosed cytomegalovirus status.

The PCR had 60 Vbeta and 13 Jbeta primers. TCRdb keeps only in-frame clones here, not all; method: immunoSEQ multiplex PCR. This table holds around 120,000 clones, approximately 80% found once. Remarks on this clone: The target antigen is unknown.

Germline V CDR1 and CDR2: KGHSY, FQNENV. This CDR3 region has 14 residues. The V end was cut by 4 bases, the J end by 10 bases, with 19 bases between. V gene TRBV16 combines with J gene TRBJ1-2; the D gene is possibly TRBD1 (5 bases). This receptor was obtained from a man aged 25-45 years in good health and CMV-seropositive. Sample: PBMCs. For the CDR3, the DNA is TGTGCCAGCAGCCCAAGTTCCATCCAGGGTGACTACACCTTC. The encoded protein is CASSPSSIQGDYTF.